These T cell receptor beta chains were read from a single sample in a study of CD8+ T cells in alopecia areata. The repertoire was sequenced with immunoSEQ multiplex PCR; TCRdb's copy has only in-frame clones and lacks some. Of over 150,000 clones in the sample, 50% to 70% are singletons; the top ten hold about 1.5%. The material was CD4+ T cells sorted from blood, obtained at week 0. The receptor set was obtained from a human donor with alopecia areata. Both conserved end residues are part of each CDR3. A D gene is named only where the DNA matches it firmly. Size is omitted from some rows. Given values are once, few, many or a class for expanded clones.

j_gene | d_gene | v_gene | abundance | CDR3nt | CDR3aa
TRBJ2-1 | NA | TRBV7-2 | NA | TGTGCCAGCACCCCCGTTGGTGAGCAGTTCTTC | CASTPVGEQFF
TRBJ2-3 | NA | TRBV7-2 | few | TGTGCCAGCAGCTTACCCCCAGATACGCAGTATTTT | CASSLPPDTQYF
TRBJ2-3 | TRBD2 | TRBV7-3 | few | TGTGCCAGCAGCTTGACTAGCGGCACAGATACGCAGTATTTT | CASSLTSGTDTQYF
TRBJ1-4 | NA | TRBV7-2 | NA | TGTGCCAGCAGCCCGGTCGGGAGTGAAAAACTGTTTTTT | CASSPVGSEKLFF
TRBJ2-1 | NA | TRBV6-5 | NA | TGTGCCGTCAGTCCACCGGGCCCTGGGGGGGAGCAGTTCTTC | CAVSPPGPGGEQFF
TRBJ2-6 | NA | TRBV4-3 | NA | TGCGCCAGCAGCCAAGATGGGGGGCTCTCTGGGGCCAACGTCCTGACTTTC | CASSQDGGLSGANVLTF
TRBJ2-7 | NA | TRBV29-1 | NA | TGCAGCGTAGCGACAGATGCCTACGAGCAGTACTTC | CSVATDAYEQYF
TRBJ2-2 | NA | TRBV15 | few | TGTGCCACCAGCCCTCAGGGGTTAAACACCGGGGAGCTGTTTTTT | CATSPQGLNTGELFF
TRBJ2-1 | TRBD1 | TRBV4-3 | NA | TGCGCCAGCAGCCAAGAATCAGGGACAGGGTTACTTAATGAGCAGTTCTTC | CASSQESGTGLLNEQFF
TRBJ1-2 | NA | TRBV29-1 | NA | TGCAGCGCCGAAGGGGTAGGTGGCTACACCTTC | CSAEGVGGYTF
TRBJ1-4 | TRBD1 | TRBV7-2 | NA | TGTGCCAGCAGCTTAATCTTGGGACAGGGATATGAAAAACTGTTTTTT | CASSLILGQGYEKLFF
TRBJ1-5 | NA | TRBV6-6 | few | TGTGCCAGCAGTTTGGCGGCGAATCAGCCCCAGCATTTT | CASSLAANQPQHF
TRBJ1-1 | NA | TRBV29-1 | NA | TGCAGCGCTGGTCACACTGAAGCTTTCTTT | CSAGHTEAFF
TRBJ1-2 | TRBD1 | TRBV7-8 | NA | TGTGCCAGCAGCTTAGCGTTGACAGGGGGCTACTATGGCTACACCTTC | CASSLALTGGYYGYTF
TRBJ2-1 | NA | TRBV29-1 | NA | TGCAGCGTTGTGGGGGACCAGGGCTCCTACAATGAGCAGTTCTTC | CSVVGDQGSYNEQFF
TRBJ1-2 | NA | TRBV9 | NA | TGTGCCAGCAGCCCTGGATATGGCTACACCTTC | CASSPGYGYTF
TRBJ1-1 | NA | TRBV6-5 | NA | TGTGCCAGCATGAGGGGGAACACTGAAGCTTTCTTT | CASMRGNTEAFF
TRBJ2-7 | NA | TRBV4-1 | NA | TGCGCCAGCAGCCAAGAAGAAGGGTACGAGCAGTACTTC | CASSQEEGYEQYF
TRBJ1-2 | NA | TRBV7-3 | NA | TGTGCCAGCAGCGCTGGCAGGGGAGGCTATGGCTACACCTTC | CASSAGRGGYGYTF
TRBJ2-3 | NA | TRBV6-5 | NA | TGTGCCAGCAAACGCACAGATACGCAGTATTTT | CASKRTDTQYF
TRBJ1-2 | NA | TRBV5-1 | once | TGCGCCAGCAGACCGGACAGCTATGGCTACACCTTC | CASRPDSYGYTF
TRBJ2-1 | TRBD1 | TRBV29-1 | few | TGCAGCGTTCTGGACCGGGACAGGCAGTACAATGAGCAGTTCTTC | CSVLDRDRQYNEQFF
TRBJ2-2 | NA | TRBV11-2 | NA | TGTGCCAGCAGCCCCAGAGAGGGGAAGCTGTTTTTT | CASSPREGKLFF